This T cell receptor beta chain comes out of a study of shared clonotypes between healthy human individuals. The trim removed 6 bases at V and 6 bases at J, leaving 5 bases unmatched. The CDR3 totals 15 residues. The germline gives CDR1 MNHEY, CDR2 SMNVEV (reference sequence). TCRdb's copy holds only in-frame clones and misses some; the assay was immunoSEQ multiplex PCR. This sample has about 490,000 clones, with around 73% found just once. This rearrangement joins TRBV27 to TRBJ2-2, with TRBD2 matching over 12 bases. This receptor was obtained from a middle-aged woman in good health. Some clones in this sample may be carry-over from other donors' samples. Input material: PBMCs. The chain's CDR3 is CASRLTSGSAGELFF. The DNA of the CDR3 is TGTGCCAGCAGGCTGACTAGCGGGAGTGCCGGGGAGCTGTTTTTT.